This T cell receptor beta chain was profiled in a study of T cell responses to AZD1222 COVID-19 vaccine. The study, taken as a whole, reports: Clonal diversity was possibly underestimated; the donors were predominantly white British and more often female.

Points on this clone: Its specificity is not known.

Clones were sequenced by immunoSEQ multiplex PCR, and TCRdb holds only the in-frame ones, with some missing. The profile shows approximately 93,000 clones, around nine tenths of them singletons. The input for sequencing was peripheral blood, taken 28 days after the second AZD1222 dose. The receptor's source is an adult who received the AZD1222 COVID-19 vaccine.

The CDR3 is CASSSRVSYNEQFF. For the CDR3, the DNA is TGTGCCAGCAGTTCTCGGGTCTCCTACAATGAGCAGTTCTTC. J is TRBJ2-1 and V is TRBV6-5; D is unresolved. There are 14 residues in the CDR3. Germline V gene sequence: CDR1 MNHEY, CDR2 SVGAGI. V lost 4 bases and J 0 bases, leaving 7 bases between the germline ends.